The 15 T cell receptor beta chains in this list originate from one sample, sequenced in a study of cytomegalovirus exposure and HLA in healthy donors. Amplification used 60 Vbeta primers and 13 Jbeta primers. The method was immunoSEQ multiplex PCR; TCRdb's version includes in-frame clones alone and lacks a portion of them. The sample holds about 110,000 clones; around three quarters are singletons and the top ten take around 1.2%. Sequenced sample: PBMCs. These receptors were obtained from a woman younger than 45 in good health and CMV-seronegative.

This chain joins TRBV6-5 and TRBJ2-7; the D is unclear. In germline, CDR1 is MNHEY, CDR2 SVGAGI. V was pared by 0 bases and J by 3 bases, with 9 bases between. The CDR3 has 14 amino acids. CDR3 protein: CASSYSSPLYEQYF. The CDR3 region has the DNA TGTGCCAGCAGTTACTCGAGCCCCCTCTACGAGCAGTACTTC.

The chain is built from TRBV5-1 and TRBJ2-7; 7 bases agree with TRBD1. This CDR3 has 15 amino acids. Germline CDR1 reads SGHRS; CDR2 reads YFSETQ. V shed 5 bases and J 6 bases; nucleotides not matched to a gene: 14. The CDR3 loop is CASRSGAGGQSEQYF. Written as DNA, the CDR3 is TGCGCCAGCAGGAGTGGGGCAGGGGGACAGAGCGAGCAGTACTTC.

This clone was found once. The CDR3: CASSRGNSGNTIYF. CDR3 in DNA: TGTGCCAGCTCCCGGGGGAACTCTGGAAACACCATATATTTT. V and J are TRBV6-5 and TRBJ1-3; a weak D match, TRBD1 (5 bases). Per germline, CDR1 MNHEY and CDR2 SVGAGI. The CDR3 sequence is 14 residues long. The V end was cut by 8 bases, the J end by 0 bases, with 11 bases between.

The CDR3 loop reads CASSFLNSNQPQHF. CDR3 DNA sequence: TGTGCCAGCAGCTTCCTAAATAGCAATCAGCCCCAGCATTTT. This chain joins TRBV5-8 and TRBJ1-5; D not resolved. Germline CDR1 reads SGHTS; CDR2 reads YDEGEE. The CDR3 spans 14 residues. V lost 2 bases and J lost 0, with 6 bases in between.

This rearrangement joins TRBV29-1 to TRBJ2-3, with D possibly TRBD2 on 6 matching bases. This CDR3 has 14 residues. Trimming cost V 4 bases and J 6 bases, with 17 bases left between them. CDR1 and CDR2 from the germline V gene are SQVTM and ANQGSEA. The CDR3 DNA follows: TGCAGCGTTGGTGGGTGGGACTCGTTGGATACGCAGTATTTT. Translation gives CSVGGWDSLDTQYF.

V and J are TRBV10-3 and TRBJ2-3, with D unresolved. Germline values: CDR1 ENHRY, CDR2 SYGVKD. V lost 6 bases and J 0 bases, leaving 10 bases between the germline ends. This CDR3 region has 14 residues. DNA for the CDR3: TGTGCCATCAGAGAGACACCTAGCACAGATACGCAGTATTTT. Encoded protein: CAIRETPSTDTQYF.

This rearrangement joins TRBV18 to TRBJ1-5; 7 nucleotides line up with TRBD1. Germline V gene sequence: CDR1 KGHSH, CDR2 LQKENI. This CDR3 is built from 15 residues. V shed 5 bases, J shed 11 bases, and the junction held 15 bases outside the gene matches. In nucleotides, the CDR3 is TGTGCCAGCTCAAACGACAGGGTGGGGGTATCAGCCCAGCATTTT. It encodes CASSNDRVGVSAQHF.

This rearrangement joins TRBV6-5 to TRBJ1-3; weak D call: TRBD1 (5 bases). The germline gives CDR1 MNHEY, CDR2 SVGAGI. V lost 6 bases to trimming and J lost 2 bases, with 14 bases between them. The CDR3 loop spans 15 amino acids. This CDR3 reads CASRVTDSPGNTIYF. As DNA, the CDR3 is TGTGCCAGCAGGGTCACAGACAGCCCTGGAAACACCATATATTTT.

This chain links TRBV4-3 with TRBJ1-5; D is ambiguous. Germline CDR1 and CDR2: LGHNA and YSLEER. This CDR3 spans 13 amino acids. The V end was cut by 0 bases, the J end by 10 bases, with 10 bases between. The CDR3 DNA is TGCGCCAGCAGCCAAGATCTCGGTCCCCCCCAGCATTTT. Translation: CASSQDLGPPQHF.

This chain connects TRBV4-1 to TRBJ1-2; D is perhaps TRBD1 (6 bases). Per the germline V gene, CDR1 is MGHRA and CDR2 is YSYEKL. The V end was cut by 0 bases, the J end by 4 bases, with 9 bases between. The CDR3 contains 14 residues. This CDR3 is CASSQDGRGYGYTF. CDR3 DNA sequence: TGCGCCAGCAGCCAAGATGGCAGGGGCTATGGCTACACCTTC.

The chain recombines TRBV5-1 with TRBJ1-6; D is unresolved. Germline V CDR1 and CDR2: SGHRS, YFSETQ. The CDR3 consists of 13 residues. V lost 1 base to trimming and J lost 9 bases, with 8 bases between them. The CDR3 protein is CASSLSGRSPLHF. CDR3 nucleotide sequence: TGCGCCAGCAGCTTGAGCGGGCGTTCACCCCTCCACTTT.

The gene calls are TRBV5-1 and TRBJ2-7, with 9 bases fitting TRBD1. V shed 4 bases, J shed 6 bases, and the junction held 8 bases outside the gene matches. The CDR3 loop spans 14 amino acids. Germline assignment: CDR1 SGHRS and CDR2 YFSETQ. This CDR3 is CASSARTGAVEQYF. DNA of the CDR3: TGCGCCAGCAGCGCCCGGACAGGGGCGGTCGAGCAGTACTTC.

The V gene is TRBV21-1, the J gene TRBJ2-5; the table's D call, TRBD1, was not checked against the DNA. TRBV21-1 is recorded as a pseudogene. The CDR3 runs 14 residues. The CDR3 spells CASRRRTGQETQYF. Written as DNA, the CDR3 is TGTGCCAGCCGCCGCCGGACAGGACAAGAGACCCAGTACTTC.

The CDR3 nucleotides are TGTGCCAGCAGTTTCAGGGCCGATTCACCCCTCCACTTT. Protein sequence: CASSFRADSPLHF. The chain couples TRBV6-6 to TRBJ1-6; TRBD1 is a possible D gene (5 bases). The CDR3 runs 13 residues. Germline CDR1 and CDR2: MNHNY and SVGAGI (reference sequence). Deletions cut 4 bases from V and 8 bases from J, with 9 bases between.

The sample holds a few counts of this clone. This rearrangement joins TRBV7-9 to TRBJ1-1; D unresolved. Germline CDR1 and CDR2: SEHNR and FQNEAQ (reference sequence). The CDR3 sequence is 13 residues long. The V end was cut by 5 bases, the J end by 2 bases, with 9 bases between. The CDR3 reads CASSPNQNTEAFF. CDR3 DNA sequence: TGTGCCAGCAGCCCTAACCAAAACACTGAAGCTTTCTTT.